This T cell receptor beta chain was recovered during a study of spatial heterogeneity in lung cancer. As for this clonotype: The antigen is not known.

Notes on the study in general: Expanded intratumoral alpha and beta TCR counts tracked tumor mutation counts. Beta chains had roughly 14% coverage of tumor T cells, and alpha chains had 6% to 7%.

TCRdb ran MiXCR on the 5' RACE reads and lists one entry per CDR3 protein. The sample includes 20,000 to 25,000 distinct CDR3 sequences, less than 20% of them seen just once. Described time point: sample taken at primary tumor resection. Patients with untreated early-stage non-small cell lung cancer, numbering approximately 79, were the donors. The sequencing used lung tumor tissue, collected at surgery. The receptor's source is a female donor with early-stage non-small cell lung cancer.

DNA of the CDR3: TGTGCCAGCAGCAGAAACAGAGGGGAAAGTAGGTACGAGCAGTACTTC. It yields the protein CASSRNRGESRYEQYF. V and J are TRBV7-8 and TRBJ2-7, with D possibly called TRBD1 or TRBD2 (5 bases each). CDR1 and CDR2 (germline): SGHVS, FQNEAQ. V gave up 5 bases and J gave up 4 bases, with 21 bases separating them. This CDR3 region has 16 residues.